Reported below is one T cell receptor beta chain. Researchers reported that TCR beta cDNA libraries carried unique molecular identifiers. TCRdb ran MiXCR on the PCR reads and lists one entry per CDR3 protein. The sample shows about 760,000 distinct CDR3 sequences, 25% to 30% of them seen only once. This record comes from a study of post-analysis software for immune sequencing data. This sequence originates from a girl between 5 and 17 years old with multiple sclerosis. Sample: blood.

CDR3 nucleotides: TGTGCCAGCAGCTTAGCTCCGAGTAGCGGCCCACAGAGCTCCTACAATGAGCAGTTCTTC. Amino acids: CASSLAPSSGPQSSYNEQFF. The chain combines TRBV11-2 with TRBJ2-1; D is possibly TRBD2 (6 bases). The CDR3 loop spans 20 amino acids. Trimming stripped 1 base from V and 0 bases from J, with 22 bases between. Germline lookup yields CDR1 SGHAT and CDR2 FQNNGV.